This T cell receptor (beta chain) appears in the sequencing data of a study of blood T cell repertoires in COVID-19. About the study: There were acute and convalescent COVID-19 samples, and they came from the United States, Italy and Spain. From T cells, B-cell-depleted T cells, or PBMCs came the material, which was cDNA or gDNA.

Trimming cost V 2 bases and J 5 bases, with 15 bases left between them. This CDR3 spans 15 amino acids. CDR1 and CDR2 (germline): MDHEN, SYDVKM. Study processing details: Amplification of reference gene primers provided the estimated nucleated cell counts. Clones were read by immunoSEQ multiplex PCR, and TCRdb kept only the in-frame ones, dropping some. V and J calls and clone size are as listed in that table; D and trimming were resolved from the DNA. Of about 60,000 clones in the sample, roughly 86% were seen once. What was sequenced was peripheral blood. The receptor was derived from a woman of 80 years or more with acute or convalescent COVID-19. The chain combines TRBV28 with TRBJ1-2; TRBD1 is a possible D gene (6 bases). The CDR3 coding sequence is TGTGCCAGCAGTTTACCCGGGGGGCGGAGTTATGGCTACACCTTC. This sequence encodes CASSLPGGRSYGYTF.